This T cell receptor beta chain was retrieved from a study of cytomegalovirus exposure and HLA in healthy donors. This clone appeared a few times. Its target is unknown. The primer mix had 60 Vbeta and 13 Jbeta primers. TCRdb keeps only in-frame clones here, not all; method: immunoSEQ multiplex PCR. The repertoire holds about 160,000 clones, with 60% to 70% as singletons. The study, taken as a whole, reports: A prior analysis recorded that most TCR beta V segments were productive about 87% or about 30% of the time.

Germline V lookup: CDR1 SGHTA, CDR2 FQGNSA. CDR3 length equals 16 residues. The V gene end was trimmed by 5 bases and the J gene end by 5 bases; junction bases not matched to a gene: 9. This sequence joins TRBV7-2 and TRBJ2-2, with 9 bases matching TRBD2. The clonotype was recovered from a woman in her fifties or sixties in good health and CMV-seropositive. The sequenced sample consisted of PBMCs. Here the CDR3 reads CASSLIAGAGTGELFF. The CDR3 DNA reads as TGTGCCAGCAGCCTCATAGCGGGAGCGGGGACCGGGGAGCTGTTTTTT.